These 32 T cell receptor beta chains came from one sample sequenced in a study of blood T cell repertoires in COVID-19. Assay: immunoSEQ multiplex PCR; the TCRdb copy retains only in-frame clones and omits some. This table holds some 150,000 clones, 87% found once. The sample comprised peripheral blood. The receptors stem from a man aged 50-60 years with active COVID-19.

The chain employs TRBV10-3 and TRBJ1-5; D is perhaps TRBD1 (5 bases). CDR3 length equals 14 residues. Germline CDR1 is ENHRY and CDR2 is SYGVKD. The V end lost 4 bases, the J end lost 0 bases, and 7 bases lay between the germline ends. CDR3 residues: CAISGQNSNQPQHF. DNA of the CDR3: TGTGCCATCAGTGGACAGAATAGCAATCAGCCCCAGCATTTT.

The rearrangement uses TRBV23-1 and TRBJ1-2; a possible D gene is TRBD1 (6 bases). TRBV23-1 is an ORF; its function is uncertain. The germline V and J ends were trimmed by 0 bases and 7 bases, with 12 bases remaining between them. The CDR3 has 14 residues. CDR3 bases: TGCGCCAGCAGTCAATCGTCACAGGGCTTTGGCTACACCTTC. The encoded protein is CASSQSSQGFGYTF.

The chain employs TRBV2 and TRBJ1-2, with unresolved D. This CDR3 comprises 12 residues. Trimming left V 1 base short and J 8 bases short, with 8 bases between. Germline V gene sequence: CDR1 SNHLY, CDR2 FYNNEI. The CDR3 region is CASSEGGRGYTF. The CDR3 region has the DNA TGTGCCAGCAGTGAAGGAGGCAGAGGCTACACCTTC.

CDR3 protein: CASSQDLAGASTDTQYF. CDR3 in DNA: TGTGCCAGCAGCCAAGATCTTGCGGGGGCTAGCACAGATACGCAGTATTTT. The chain is built from TRBV14 and TRBJ2-3, with D tentatively TRBD2 (7 bases). V gave up 0 bases and J gave up 0 bases, with 13 bases separating them. The germline gives CDR1 SGHDN, CDR2 FVKESK. There are 17 residues in the CDR3.

Only one count was recorded for this clone. This rearrangement joins TRBV7-2 to TRBJ1-5; D is perhaps TRBD1 (6 bases). The CDR3 contains 15 residues. V lost 4 bases, J lost 9 bases, and 19 bases lay in between. The germline V gene has CDR1 SGHTA and CDR2 FQGNSA. In DNA form, the CDR3 reads TGTGCCAGCAGCTGGTCCGCGGGGGCGGACGGGCCCCAGCATTTT. Translated: CASSWSAGADGPQHF.

The V and J genes are TRBV9 and TRBJ2-7; 10 bases are shared with TRBD1. The V and J ends lost 4 bases and 1 base, in that order; junction bases with no gene match: 8. This CDR3 comprises 16 residues. Germline CDR1 reads SGDLS; CDR2 reads YYNGEE. The CDR3 nucleotides are TGTGCCAGCAGCTCCCGAAGGACAGGGGGGTCCTACGAGCAGTACTTC. Translating it yields CASSSRRTGGSYEQYF.

This clone came up once. The J gene is TRBJ2-1, the V gene TRBV5-1; 10 bases fit TRBD1. The junction had 4 bases not matched to a gene; V was cut back by 4 bases and J by 6 bases. There are 14 residues in the CDR3. Germline loops: CDR1 SGHRS, CDR2 YFSETQ. The CDR3 reads CASSPGQGGNEQFF. DNA of the CDR3: TGCGCCAGCAGCCCAGGACAGGGGGGCAATGAGCAGTTCTTC.

This chain joins TRBV19 and TRBJ2-3; TRBD2 agrees at 7 bases. Per germline, CDR1 LNHDA and CDR2 SQIVND (reference sequence). The CDR3 contains 13 residues. Germline trimming cut 6 bases from V and 1 base from J; bases unmatched to any gene: 1. The CDR3 DNA reads TGTGCCAGTAGGAGCGGGGGCACAGATACGCAGTATTTT. It encodes CASRSGGTDTQYF. The complete variable domain, with remaining parts taken from reference TRBV19 and TRBJ2-3, reads DGGITQSPKYLFRKEGQNVTLSCEQNLNHDAMYWYRQDPGQGLRLIYYSQIVNDFQKGDIAEGYSVSREKKESFPLTVTSAQKNPTAFYLCASRSGGTDTQYFGPGTRLTVL.

This clone was seen just once. The V call is TRBV9, the J call TRBJ2-5, with unresolved D. CDR3 length equals 13 residues. From germline, CDR1 is SGDLS and CDR2 YYNGEE. Between the trimmed V and J ends, which lost 0 bases and 0 bases, there was a span of 3 bases. The CDR3 coding sequence is TGTGCCAGCAGCGTAGCGGACCAAGAGACCCAGTACTTC. This translates into CASSVADQETQYF.

The chain has TRBV7-3 and TRBJ2-2, with 8 bases matching TRBD1. CDR3 length: 13 residues. The germline CDR1 and CDR2 sequences are SGHTA and FQGTGA. V lost 4 bases and J lost 8; bases outside the gene matches: 3. Here the CDR3 reads CASSSTGGGELFF. Written as DNA, the CDR3 is TGTGCCAGCAGCTCTACAGGGGGTGGGGAGCTGTTTTTT.

This clone was recorded only once. The gene calls are TRBV4-1 and TRBJ1-3, with D possibly TRBD1 on 5 matching bases. CDR3 size: 15 residues. The V gene lost 0 bases and the J gene lost 2 bases, with 8 bases spanning the gap. Germline V gives CDR1 MGHRA, CDR2 YSYEKL. The CDR3 bases are TGCGCCAGCAGCCAAGATATAGGGGCTGGAAACACCATATATTTT. It codes for CASSQDIGAGNTIYF.

This clone appeared a single time. The chain joins TRBV5-6 to TRBJ2-7; D might be TRBD1 (6 bases). The CDR3 is 14 amino acids. The V end was cut by 4 bases, the J end by 1 base, with 12 bases between. Germline V gene data show CDR1 as SGHDT and CDR2 as YYEEEE. Here the CDR3 reads CASSGGQWSYEQYF. DNA of the CDR3: TGTGCCAGCAGCGGTGGACAGTGGTCCTACGAGCAGTACTTC.

This clone was found once. The CDR3 here is CASSQERIFYEQYF. In DNA, the CDR3 is TGTGCCAGCAGCCAAGAGAGAATTTTCTACGAGCAGTACTTC. The chain has TRBV3-1 (or the pseudogene TRBV3-2) and TRBJ2-7; D unresolved. Trimming stripped 0 bases from V and 3 bases from J, with 9 bases between. CDR3 length: 14 amino acids. From germline, CDR1 is LGHDT and CDR2 YNNKEL (reference sequence).

The genes are TRBV28 and TRBJ2-1; 9 nucleotides agree with TRBD1. The junction had 8 bases not matched to a gene; V was cut back by 1 base and J by 7 bases. CDR1 is MDHEN, CDR2 SYDVKM, per germline. The CDR3 is 16 amino acids. CDR3 residues: CASSLSPDRGWNEQFF. The CDR3 DNA follows: TGTGCCAGCAGTTTATCCCCGGACAGGGGTTGGAATGAGCAGTTCTTC.

The chain joins TRBV20-1 to TRBJ2-2; possible D gene TRBD1, 5 bases. V lost 3 bases and J lost 6, with 14 bases in between. CDR1 and CDR2 (germline): DFQATT, SNEGSKA (reference sequence). The CDR3 covers 14 residues. The CDR3 DNA reads as TGCAGTGCTAGTAAAGGGGATTATTCCGGGGAGCTGTTTTTT. Translation: CSASKGDYSGELFF.

This chain joins TRBV5-1 and TRBJ1-6, with D possibly TRBD1 on 6 matching bases. Germline lookup yields CDR1 SGHRS and CDR2 YFSETQ. Deletions cut 4 bases from V and 9 bases from J, with 20 bases between. This CDR3 contains 16 residues. The CDR3: CASSVTGIAFGSPLHF. The CDR3 nucleotides read TGCGCCAGCAGCGTGACAGGTATCGCGTTCGGTTCACCCCTCCACTTT.

The chain joins TRBV19 to TRBJ1-5; no firm D call. Between the trimmed V and J ends, which lost 6 bases and 3 bases, there was a span of 12 bases. CDR1 is LNHDA, CDR2 SQIVND, per germline (reference sequence). The CDR3 is 14 residues long. This CDR3 is CASRSSGSNQPQHF. DNA of the CDR3: TGTGCCAGTAGATCTTCAGGATCCAATCAGCCCCAGCATTTT.

This clone has only a few counts. The CDR3 is CASRFTGGYNSPLHF. The DNA for the CDR3 is TGTGCCAGTCGATTTACAGGGGGTTATAATTCACCCCTCCACTTT. This sequence joins TRBV19 and TRBJ1-6; TRBD1 matches 8 bases. J lost 4 bases, V lost 8 bases, and 7 bases had no gene match. Germline CDR1 is LNHDA and CDR2 is SQIVND (reference sequence). This CDR3 has 15 residues.

The gene calls are TRBV29-1 and TRBJ2-5, with TRBD2 identical over 7 bases. Germline V CDR1 and CDR2: SQVTM, ANQGSEA. J lost 6 bases, V lost 8 bases, and 15 bases had no gene match. CDR3 length equals 14 residues. The CDR3 DNA sequence: TGCAGCCCCCTCCCCTCGAAGCGGGGAAAGACCCAGTACTTC. The encoded protein is CSPLPSKRGKTQYF.

The rearrangement links TRBV5-4 to TRBJ2-2; 8 positions agree with TRBD2. The CDR3 sequence is 15 residues long. V lost 4 bases and J lost 6; bases outside the gene matches: 8. In germline, CDR1 is SGHNT, CDR2 YYREEE (reference sequence). CDR3 amino acids: CASSIPGLDAGELFF. CDR3 nucleotide sequence: TGTGCCAGCAGCATACCGGGACTAGACGCCGGGGAGCTGTTTTTT.

The rearrangement links TRBV19 to TRBJ2-6; tentative D call: TRBD2 (6 bases). The germline V gene has CDR1 LNHDA and CDR2 SQIVND (reference sequence). V was shortened by 3 bases and J by 2 bases, with 8 bases between the two germline ends. The CDR3 runs to 15 residues. Here the CDR3 reads CASSIGGTGANVLTF. Written as DNA, the CDR3 is TGTGCCAGTAGTATCGGAGGGACTGGGGCCAACGTCCTGACTTTC.

The V call is TRBV19, the J call TRBJ1-4, with a possible D match to TRBD1 (6 bases). Germline loops: CDR1 LNHDA, CDR2 SQIVND (reference sequence). The CDR3 sequence is 16 residues long. The V end lost 5 bases, the J end lost 2 bases, and 15 bases lay between the germline ends. The CDR3 bases are TGTGCCAGTAGTGCCTTCGGGGGGCTGACTAATGAAAAACTGTTTTTT. It yields the protein CASSAFGGLTNEKLFF.

This rearrangement joins TRBV2 to TRBJ1-3; D might be TRBD1 (6 bases). Germline loops: CDR1 SNHLY, CDR2 FYNNEI. This CDR3 has 15 residues. Between the trimmed V and J ends, which lost 5 bases and 5 bases, there was a span of 16 bases. The CDR3 region has the DNA TGTGCCAGCAGTCCTCAGCAGGGGAATCGAAACACCATATATTTT. Protein sequence: CASSPQQGNRNTIYF.

The chain joins TRBV5-6 to TRBJ2-7; D is ambiguous. Trimming cost V 4 bases and J 4 bases, with 18 bases left between them. This CDR3 has 15 residues. The V gene's germline CDR1 is SGHDT and CDR2 YYEEEE. CDR3 sequence: CASSSDMLSPYEQYF. CDR3 bases: TGTGCCAGCAGCAGTGACATGTTATCCCCTTACGAGCAGTACTTC.

This rearrangement joins TRBV30 to TRBJ2-1, with D perhaps matching TRBD2 (5 bases). Germline-derived CDR1 and CDR2 are GTSNPN and SVGIG (reference sequence). The CDR3 is 15 amino acids. The ends were cut back, 7 bases at V and 0 bases at J, with 16 bases in the middle. CDR3 in DNA: TGTGCCTCCCACCCGGGCGGGTACTCCTACAATGAGCAGTTCTTC. Translation: CASHPGGYSYNEQFF.

This clone showed up just once. V and J are TRBV4-2 and TRBJ1-3; D unclear. Germline values: CDR1 LGHNA, CDR2 YNFKEQ. This CDR3 is built from 14 residues. V lost 0 bases, J lost 9 bases, and 12 bases lay in between. The CDR3 nucleotides read TGTGCCAGCAGCCAAGACCGGGAGGTCAGCACCATATATTTT. Translated, it gives CASSQDREVSTIYF.

This clone was observed once. V is TRBV19 and J is TRBJ2-2; TRBD2 matches 8 bases. This CDR3 spans 15 amino acids. Trimming removed 2 bases from V and 5 bases from J; junction bases left unmatched: 4. Per germline, CDR1 LNHDA and CDR2 SQIVND (reference sequence). The CDR3 DNA is TGTGCCAGTAGTATAAGCCCGGGGGGGACCGGGGAGCTGTTTTTT. Translation: CASSISPGGTGELFF.

This chain uses TRBV7-9 with TRBJ2-1, with a possible D match to TRBD2 (5 bases). Germline assignment: CDR1 SEHNR and CDR2 FQNEAQ (reference sequence). With 2 bases removed from V and 5 bases from J, the gap between germline ends came to 19 bases. This CDR3 has 17 residues. CDR3 sequence (DNA): TGTGCCAGCAGCTTATCCCTAGCCCTATGGAACGACAATGAGCAGTTCTTC. It translates to CASSLSLALWNDNEQFF.

V gene TRBV15 combines with J gene TRBJ2-1, with 9 bases aligning to TRBD2. CDR1 is LNHNV, CDR2 YYDKDF, per germline (reference sequence). Losses at the gene ends were 5 bases for V and 4 bases for J; bases not matched to a gene: 3. This CDR3 region has 14 residues. CDR3 loop: CATSVAGAYNEQFF. The CDR3 nucleotides are TGTGCCACCAGCGTAGCGGGGGCGTACAATGAGCAGTTCTTC.

The V call is TRBV5-4, the J call TRBJ2-3; D is unresolved. Germline values: CDR1 SGHNT, CDR2 YYREEE (reference sequence). The CDR3 runs 16 residues. The ends were cut back, 3 bases at V and 3 bases at J, with 17 bases in the middle. CDR3: CASSSEYKPETDTQYF. Written as DNA, the CDR3 is TGTGCCAGCAGCTCCGAATATAAGCCCGAAACAGATACGCAGTATTTT.

J is TRBJ1-1 and V is TRBV3-1 (or the pseudogene TRBV3-2); 7 bases fit TRBD1. Per the germline V gene, CDR1 is LGHDT and CDR2 is YNNKEL (reference sequence). This CDR3 region has 15 residues. V lost 4 bases, J lost 1 base, and 6 bases stayed unmatched. CDR3 amino acids: CASSRGQASNTEAFF. The CDR3 coding sequence is TGTGCCAGCAGCCGCGGACAGGCCTCGAACACTGAAGCTTTCTTT.

V and J are TRBV7-2 and TRBJ2-7; D is unresolved. Trimming shortened V by 0 bases and J by 2 bases, and 5 bases separated the two germline ends. The CDR3 consists of 13 residues. CDR1 and CDR2 (germline): SGHTA, FQGNSA. This chain's CDR3 is CASSLAQTYEQYF. The CDR3 DNA reads TGTGCCAGCAGCTTAGCGCAGACCTACGAGCAGTACTTC.